The entry below describes one T cell receptor beta chain. No antigen is known for it. The data belong to a study of CD4 T cells in relation to SARS-CoV-2 and coronaviruses. Some clones are missing from TCRdb's copy, which holds only in-frame ones; the method was immunoSEQ multiplex PCR. The sample lists approximately 70,000 clones, 90% to 95% occurring once. Trimming removed 2 bases from V and 8 bases from J, with 12 bases in between. Germline loops: CDR1 MGHDK, CDR2 SYGVNS. CDR3 length: 14 residues. Unexposed donor CD4+ T cells date from 2011-2018, before the COVID-19 pandemic. Cryopreserved PBMCs were CD4-enriched, then split into naive and memory cells. Overall study findings and caveats: Memory recall responses, not primary responses primed in culture, are what the assay detects. This crossreactivity analysis covered spike protein alone, no other viral proteins. Monoreactive clones expanded significantly more to SARS-CoV-2 than crossreactive clones did.

The receptor's source is a human donor in good health. The chain joins TRBV25-1 to TRBJ1-4; D gene uncertain. The material sequenced was naive CD4+ T cells from PBMCs. The subset denotes: naive CD4+ T cells isolated by negative enrichment. The CDR3 sequence: CASSEPLLGEKLFF. DNA of the CDR3: TGTGCCAGCAGTGAACCCCTCCTCGGGGAAAAACTGTTTTTT.